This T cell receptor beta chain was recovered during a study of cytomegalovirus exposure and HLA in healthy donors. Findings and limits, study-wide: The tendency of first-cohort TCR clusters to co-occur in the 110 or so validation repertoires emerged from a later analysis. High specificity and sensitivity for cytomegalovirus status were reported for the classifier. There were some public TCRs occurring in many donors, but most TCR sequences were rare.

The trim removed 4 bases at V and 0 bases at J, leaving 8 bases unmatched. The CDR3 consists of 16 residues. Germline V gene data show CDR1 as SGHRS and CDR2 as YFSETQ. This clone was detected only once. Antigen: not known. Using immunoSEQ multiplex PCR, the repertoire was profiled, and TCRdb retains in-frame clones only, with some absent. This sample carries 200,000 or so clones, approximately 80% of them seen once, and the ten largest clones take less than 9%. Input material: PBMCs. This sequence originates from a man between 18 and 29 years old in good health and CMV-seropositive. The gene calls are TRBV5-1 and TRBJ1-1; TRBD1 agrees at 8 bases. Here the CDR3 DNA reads TGCGCCAGCAGCCGGACCCTGACAGGGGTGAACACTGAAGCTTTCTTT. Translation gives CASSRTLTGVNTEAFF.